This T cell receptor (beta chain) emerged from a study of regulatory T cells in long-lasting Graves disease. Time point described: newly diagnosed GD, antithyroid drugs for less than 3 months. The TCR library was prepared using RNA isolated from PBMCs. V lost 2 bases, J lost 3 bases, and 14 bases lay in between. The CDR3 spans 15 residues. CDR1 and CDR2 (germline): GTSNPN, SVGIG (reference sequence). Arm-PCR with iRepertoire HTBI primers amplified the CDR3 regions for these TCR beta libraries. One entry per CDR3 protein results from TCRdb running MiXCR on the multiplex PCR reads. The repertoire includes under 500,000 distinct CDR3 sequences, roughly 17% of them detected once, and about 10% sits in the top ten. The table lists this clonotype with many counts. The same data also went into a second study, on T cells in Graves' hyperthyroidism and ophthalmopathy. In that study: Uncontrolled infection, other autoimmune disease, pregnancy or lactation disqualified patients from enrolment. Blood also showed most of the thyroid clonotypes that were expanded above 0.001.

This sequence was found in a woman aged 25 to 39 with Graves disease. V is TRBV30 and J is TRBJ2-4, with D perhaps given as TRBD1 or TRBD2 (6 bases each). Sequencing was performed on peripheral blood mononuclear cells (PBMCs), taken at new diagnosis, from a patient treated with antithyroid drugs. CDR3 amino acids: CAWSRGGHGKNIQYF. CDR3 DNA sequence: TGTGCCTGGAGTCGAGGGGGGCATGGCAAAAACATTCAGTACTTC.